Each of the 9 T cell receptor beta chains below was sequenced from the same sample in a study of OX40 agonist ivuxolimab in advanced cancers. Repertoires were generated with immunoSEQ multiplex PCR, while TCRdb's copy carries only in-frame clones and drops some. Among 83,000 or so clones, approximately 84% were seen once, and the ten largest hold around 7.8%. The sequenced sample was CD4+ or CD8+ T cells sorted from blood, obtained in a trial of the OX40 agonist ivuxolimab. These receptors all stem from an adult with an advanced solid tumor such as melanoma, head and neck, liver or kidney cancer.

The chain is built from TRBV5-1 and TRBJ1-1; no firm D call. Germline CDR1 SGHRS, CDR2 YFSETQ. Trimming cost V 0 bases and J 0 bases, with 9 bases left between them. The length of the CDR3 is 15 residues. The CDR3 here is CASSLVPNMNTEAFF. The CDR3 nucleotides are TGCGCCAGCAGCTTGGTGCCGAACATGAACACTGAAGCTTTCTTT.

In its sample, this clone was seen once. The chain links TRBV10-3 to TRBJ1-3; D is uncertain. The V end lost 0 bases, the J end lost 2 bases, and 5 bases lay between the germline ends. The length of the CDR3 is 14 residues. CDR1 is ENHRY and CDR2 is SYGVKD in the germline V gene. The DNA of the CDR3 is TGTGCCATCAGTGAGTCGGGTACTGGAAACACCATATATTTT. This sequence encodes CAISESGTGNTIYF.

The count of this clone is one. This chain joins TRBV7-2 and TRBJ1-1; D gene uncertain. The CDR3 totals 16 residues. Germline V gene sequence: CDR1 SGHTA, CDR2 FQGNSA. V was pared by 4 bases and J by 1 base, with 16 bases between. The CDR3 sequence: CASSSPQVLGNTEAFF. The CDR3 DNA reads TGTGCCAGCAGCTCCCCCCAAGTACTGGGGAACACTGAAGCTTTCTTT.

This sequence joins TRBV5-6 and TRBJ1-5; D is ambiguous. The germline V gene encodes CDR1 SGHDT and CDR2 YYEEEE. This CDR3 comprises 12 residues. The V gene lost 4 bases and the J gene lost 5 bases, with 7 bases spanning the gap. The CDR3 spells CASSIRDQPQHF. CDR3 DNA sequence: TGTGCCAGCAGCATAAGGGATCAGCCCCAGCATTTT.

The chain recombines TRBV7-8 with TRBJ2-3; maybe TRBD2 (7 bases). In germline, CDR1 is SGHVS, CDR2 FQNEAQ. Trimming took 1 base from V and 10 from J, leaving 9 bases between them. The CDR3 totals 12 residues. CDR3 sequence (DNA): TGTGCCAGCAGCTTAGTAGGGGGGGCGCAGTATTTT. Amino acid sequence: CASSLVGGAQYF.

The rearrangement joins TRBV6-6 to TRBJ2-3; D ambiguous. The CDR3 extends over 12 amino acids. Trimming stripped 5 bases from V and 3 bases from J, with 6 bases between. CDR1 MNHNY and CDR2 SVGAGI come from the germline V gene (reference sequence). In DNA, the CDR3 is TGTGCCAGCAGTCTACATACAGATACGCAGTATTTT. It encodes CASSLHTDTQYF.

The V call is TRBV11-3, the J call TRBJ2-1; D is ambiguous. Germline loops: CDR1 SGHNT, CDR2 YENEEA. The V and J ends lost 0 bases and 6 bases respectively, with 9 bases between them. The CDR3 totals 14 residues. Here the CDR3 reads CASSLDGVSNEQFF. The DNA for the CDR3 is TGTGCCAGCAGCTTAGATGGAGTGAGCAATGAGCAGTTCTTC.

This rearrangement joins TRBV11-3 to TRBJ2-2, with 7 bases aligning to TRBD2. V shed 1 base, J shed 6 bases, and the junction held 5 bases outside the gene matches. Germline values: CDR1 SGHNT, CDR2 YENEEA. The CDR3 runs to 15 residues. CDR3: CASSLGGSVAGELFF. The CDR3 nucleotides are TGTGCCAGCAGCTTAGGCGGGAGTGTGGCCGGGGAGCTGTTTTTT.

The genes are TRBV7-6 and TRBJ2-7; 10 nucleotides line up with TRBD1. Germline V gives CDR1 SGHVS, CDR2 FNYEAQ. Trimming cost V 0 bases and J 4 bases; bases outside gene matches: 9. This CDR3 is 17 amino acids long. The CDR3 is CASSLAHGDRGRYEQYF. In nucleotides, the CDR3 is TGTGCCAGCAGCTTAGCGCATGGGGACAGGGGTAGGTACGAGCAGTACTTC.